Only one count was recorded for the clone carrying this TCR beta chain. The target antigen is unknown. The data derive from a study of shared clonotypes between healthy human individuals. V was pared by 6 bases and J by 0 bases, with 3 bases of the junction left unmatched. CDR1 and CDR2 (germline): WSHSY, SAAADI. CDR3 size: 14 residues. Naive CD4+ cells were CD45RA-selected; the remaining cells were memory. Sequencing used immunoSEQ multiplex PCR; TCRdb keeps in-frame clones, though not all of them. The sample contains approximately 2.4 million clones, around 95% of which appear only once. Study results and caveats: Lower generation probabilities were found for non-shared clonotypes than for those shared by all four donors. Naive subsets usually exceeded memory subsets in estimated richness. The naive CD4 repertoires of a handful of donors were compared, and roughly 5% of clonotypes were shared.

J is TRBJ1-1 and V is TRBV10-2; TRBD1 matches at 8 bases. Specimen: naive CD4+ T cells sorted from blood. Documented subset: CD45RA+ positively selected. The clonotype was recovered from a man younger than 35 in good health. In DNA form, the CDR3 reads TGCGCCAGCAGATGGACAGGGATGAACACTGAAGCTTTCTTT. Protein sequence: CASRWTGMNTEAFF.